This TCR beta chain was found in a study of glioma-infiltrating T cells. Study conclusions and caveats: Very few CDR3 sequences were shared between tissue and blood.

As concerns this clonotype: As yet, its antigen is unknown.

The iRepertoire nested amplicon-rescue multiplex PCR amplified TCR alpha and beta CDR3s from RNA. TCRdb itself ran the multiplex PCR reads through MiXCR, one entry per CDR3 protein. Of 160,000 or so distinct CDR3 sequences listed, approximately 40% are singletons. This CDR3 is built from 16 residues. V was clipped by 0 bases and J by 2 bases; unmatched bases: 5. Germline values: CDR1 ENHRY, CDR2 SYGVKD. This chain joins TRBV10-3 and TRBJ2-7; 9 nucleotides match TRBD2. Sequencing used glioma tissue, nonneoplastic brain tissue, or PBMCs (not recorded which). The origin of this receptor is a human donor with low-grade glioma or glioblastoma, undergoing nonglioma brain surgery, or in good health (not recorded which). CDR3 sequence reads: CAISESAGGGTYEQYF. The CDR3 DNA is TGTGCCATCAGTGAGTCCGCGGGAGGGGGCACCTACGAGCAGTACTTC.